This is a list of T cell receptor beta chains from one sample in a study of response to subunit inactivated influenza vaccine. TCRdb re-derived calls from the RT-PCR reads in MiXCR, one entry per CDR3 protein. The sample carries hundreds of thousands of distinct CDR3 sequences, about 11% recorded once. Another study also made use of these data, one on T cells expressing NK-cell markers.

The sample consisted of PBMCs from blood, taken on the day of vaccination. The receptors were gathered from a man aged 50 or older who received an inactivated influenza vaccine. CDR3s include the opening cysteine and the closing phenylalanine or tryptophan. D genes are given only for firm matches. For some rows the clone size is stated as once, few or many, or as a class when expanded; others skip it.

>many|.|TRBV7-2|TRBJ2-1
CASSSGPGHNEQFF
TGTGCCAGCAGCTCCGGGCCGGGTCACAATGAGCAGTTCTTC
>few|TRBD1|TRBV10-3|TRBJ2-2
CAISRDRGQPGELFF
TGTGCCATCAGCCGCGACAGGGGGCAGCCCGGGGAGCTGTTTTTT
>many|.|TRBV4-3|TRBJ2-5
CASSQDVGEETQYF
TGCGCCAGCAGCCAAGACGTTGGGGAAGAGACCCAGTACTTC
>few|TRBD1|TRBV12-3/TRBV12-4|TRBJ2-3
CASSPIKGTGVSTDTQYF
TGTGCCAGCAGTCCGATAAAAGGGACAGGCGTGAGCACAGATACGCAGTATTTT
>few|TRBD2|TRBV4-2|TRBJ2-1
CASSQEPLAESSYNEQFF
TGTGCCAGCAGCCAAGAACCCCTAGCGGAAAGCTCCTACAATGAGCAGTTCTTC
>few|TRBD1|TRBV28|TRBJ1-1
CASSFLPGQGGTEAFF
TGTGCCAGCAGTTTTCTCCCGGGACAGGGGGGCACTGAAGCTTTCTTT
>.|.|TRBV7-2|TRBJ1-2
CASRNNTPWAHYGYTF
TGTGCCAGCAGGAACAATACCCCGTGGGCGCATTATGGCTACACCTTC
>.|.|TRBV27|TRBJ2-1
CASRVFPFSYNEQLF
TGTGCCAGCAGAGTTTTCCCCTTTTCCTACAATGAGCAGCTCTTC
>.|TRBD2|TRBV20-1|TRBJ2-3
CCARDPSGRKTQYF
TGCTGTGCTAGAGATCCCAGCGGGAGAAAGACGCAGTATTTT
>many|.|TRBV5-1|TRBJ2-2
CASSLGPPANTGELFF
TGCGCCAGCAGCTTGGGGCCACCCGCGAACACCGGGGAGCTGTTTTTT
>.|TRBD1|TRBV29-1|TRBJ1-5
CSVGGGHNQPQHF
TGCAGCGTTGGAGGGGGCCATAATCAGCCCCAGCATTTT
>.|TRBD2|TRBV7-8|TRBJ2-3
CASSVARSSGYTDTQYF
TGTGCCAGCAGCGTGGCACGGTCTAGCGGCTACACAGATACGCAGTATTTT
>few|.|TRBV7-8|TRBJ2-1
CASSEGGASEWKSEQFF
TGTGCCAGCAGCGAGGGGGGGGCGTCGGAATGGAAGAGTGAGCAGTTCTTC
>.|TRBD2|TRBV7-2|TRBJ2-1
CASSSPGLAGIGEFF
TGTGCCAGCAGCTCTCCGGGACTAGCGGGAATTGGGGAGTTCTTC
>few|.|TRBV28|TRBJ2-7
CASRRGYEQYF
TGTGCCAGCAGGAGGGGCTACGAGCAGTACTTC
>few|.|TRBV12-3/TRBV12-4|TRBJ2-3
CASSFFGVRTDTQYF
TGTGCCAGCAGTTTCTTTGGGGTCCGCACAGATACGCAGTATTTT
>many|TRBD2|TRBV11-2|TRBJ2-1
CASSRTSGITNEQFF
TGTGCCAGCAGTCGGACTAGCGGGATAACCAATGAGCAGTTCTTC
>many|.|TRBV28|TRBJ2-6
CASSFGGANVLTF
TGTGCCAGCAGTTTTGGTGGGGCCAACGTCCTGACTTTC
>few|.|TRBV27|TRBJ2-1
CASRKGHRGNEQFF
TGTGCCAGCAGAAAGGGACACAGAGGCAATGAGCAGTTCTTC
>.|TRBD2|TRBV20-1|TRBJ2-5
CSASTSGGQETQYF
TGCAGTGCTAGTACTAGCGGGGGCCAAGAGACCCAGTACTTC
>few|TRBD1|TRBV7-9|TRBJ2-3
CASSSDRGSLYTQYF
TGTGCCAGCAGTAGCGACAGGGGGAGCCTTTATACGCAGTATTTT
>few|TRBD2|TRBV4-3|TRBJ2-3
CASSLSSGRALGTQYF
TGCGCCAGCAGCCTTAGTAGCGGGAGGGCCTTAGGTACGCAGTATTTT
>.|TRBD2|TRBV3-1|TRBJ2-5
CASSLAGLAGRGRGETQYF
TGTGCCAGCAGCCTTGCTGGACTAGCGGGGCGCGGGCGGGGAGAGACCCAGTACTTC
>few|TRBD2|TRBV5-6|TRBJ2-3
CASSYSGRAGDTQYF
TGTGCCAGCAGCTACAGCGGGAGGGCCGGAGATACGCAGTATTTT
>many|TRBD2|TRBV29-1|TRBJ2-3
CSVAPLAGVADTQYF
TGCAGCGTGGCCCCTCTAGCGGGGGTAGCAGATACGCAGTATTTT
>.|.|TRBV20-1|TRBJ2-5
CSALLSGETQYF
TGCAGTGCCCTTCTCAGCGGGGAGACCCAGTACTTC
>few|.|TRBV5-1|TRBJ2-3
CASSLEWRDTQYF
TGCGCCAGCAGCTTGGAGTGGAGAGATACGCAGTATTTT
>few|.|TRBV5-1|TRBJ2-5
CASSLGSEQETQYF
TGCGCCAGCAGCTTGGGTTCAGAACAAGAGACCCAGTACTTC